The next 18 T cell receptor beta chains were all read from a single sample in a study of blood T cell repertoires in COVID-19. Clones were read by immunoSEQ multiplex PCR, and TCRdb kept only the in-frame ones, dropping some. Of around 470,000 clones in the sample, 90% were seen once. The sequenced sample consisted of PBMCs or T cells enriched from blood (not recorded which). These receptors originate from a young man who had recovered from COVID-19.

This clone appeared a single time. The chain recombines TRBV30 with TRBJ2-2; 8 bases are shared with TRBD1. CDR1 is GTSNPN and CDR2 is SVGIG in the germline V gene (reference sequence). The junction had 4 bases not matched to a gene; V was cut back by 2 bases and J by 2 bases. The CDR3 totals 15 residues. The CDR3 is CAWSPGQVNTGELFF. The DNA of the CDR3 is TGTGCCTGGAGTCCGGGACAGGTTAACACCGGGGAGCTGTTTTTT.

This clone was seen a single time. The V call is TRBV5-1, the J call TRBJ1-3, with D maybe TRBD1 (5 bases). Germline V gene sequence: CDR1 SGHRS, CDR2 YFSETQ. The CDR3 has 15 amino acids. Trimming shortened V by 0 bases and J by 0 bases, and 7 bases separated the two germline ends. The CDR3 nucleotides are TGCGCCAGCAGCTTGGCCGACAGCTCTGGAAACACCATATATTTT. It yields the protein CASSLADSSGNTIYF.

CDR3 in DNA: TGTGCCAGCAGTTTGACAGGGCCGGGCTATGGCTACACCTTC. It yields the protein CASSLTGPGYGYTF. J is TRBJ1-2 and V is TRBV2; TRBD1 aligns across 7 bases. Trimming took 5 bases from V and 4 from J; bases not matched to a gene: 7. Germline V gives CDR1 SNHLY, CDR2 FYNNEI. The CDR3 has 14 amino acids.

The chain joins TRBV18 to TRBJ2-7, with D possibly being TRBD2 (7 bases). CDR1 KGHSH and CDR2 LQKENI come from the germline V gene. The CDR3 totals 15 residues. V was shortened by 4 bases and J by 1 base, with 14 bases between the two germline ends. The CDR3 nucleotides are TGTGCCAGCTCACAGCGGGACAAAACTTCCTACGAGCAGTACTTC. This gives the protein CASSQRDKTSYEQYF. Full variable domain (remainder filled in from reference TRBV18 and TRBJ2-7): NAGVMQNPRHLVRRRGQEARLRCSPMKGHSHVYWYRQLPEEGLKFMVYLQKENIIDESGMPKERFSAEFPKEGPSILRIQQVVRGDSAAYFCASSQRDKTSYEQYFGPGTRLTVT.

For the CDR3, the DNA is TGTGCCAGCAGCTTAGGCCTAGCGGGAGGGCCGTCAGATACGCAGTATTTT. Translation gives CASSLGLAGGPSDTQYF. The rearrangement links TRBV7-9 to TRBJ2-3; 12 nucleotides match TRBD2. CDR1 and CDR2 (germline): SEHNR, FQNEAQ (reference sequence). The CDR3 length is 17 residues. J was trimmed by 4 bases and V by 1 base; bases with no gene match: 6.

The genes are TRBV19 and TRBJ1-4, with a weak D call TRBD1 (5 bases). Deletions cut 1 base from V and 4 bases from J, with 10 bases between. From germline, CDR1 is LNHDA and CDR2 SQIVND (reference sequence). CDR3 length: 15 amino acids. The CDR3 loop is CASSIVPGNNEKLFF. CDR3 bases: TGTGCCAGTAGTATAGTCCCAGGGAATAATGAAAAACTGTTTTTT. Looking up the rest from reference TRBV19 and TRBJ1-4 gives the full variable domain: DGGITQSPKYLFRKEGQNVTLSCEQNLNHDAMYWYRQDPGQGLRLIYYSQIVNDFQKGDIAEGYSVSREKKESFPLTVTSAQKNPTAFYLCASSIVPGNNEKLFFGSGTQLSVL.

There are a few counts of this clone. The V and J genes are TRBV19 and TRBJ1-1, with D possibly being TRBD1 (5 bases). Germline values: CDR1 LNHDA, CDR2 SQIVND (reference sequence). The CDR3 sequence is 12 residues long. V lost 9 bases, J lost 7 bases, and 15 bases lay in between. CDR3 DNA sequence: TGTGCCAGCACGAGGGGAGGCGGTGAAGCTTTCTTT. Protein product: CASTRGGGEAFF.

V usage is TRBV28 and J usage is TRBJ2-7, with TRBD1 matching 9 bases. Germline CDR1 is MDHEN and CDR2 is SYDVKM. With 6 bases clipped from V and 2 bases from J, the junction kept 5 bases outside the gene matches. This CDR3 has 14 amino acids. Here the CDR3 reads CASRTGGRPYEQYF. The CDR3, as DNA: TGTGCCAGCAGAACAGGGGGCAGACCCTACGAGCAGTACTTC.

This clone appeared once. This rearrangement joins TRBV27 to TRBJ2-1; TRBD2 matches 10 bases. Germline trimming cut 0 bases from V and 0 bases from J; bases unmatched to any gene: 8. This CDR3 is built from 19 residues. Germline V gives CDR1 MNHEY, CDR2 SMNVEV (reference sequence). CDR3: CASSLSGRASGSSYNEQFF. CDR3 DNA: TGTGCCAGCAGTTTATCTGGGAGGGCTAGCGGGAGCTCCTACAATGAGCAGTTCTTC.

This clone has a single count. V and J are TRBV7-9 and TRBJ1-5; TRBD1 is a possible D gene (6 bases). Germline CDR1 and CDR2: SEHNR and FQNEAQ (reference sequence). Between the trimmed V and J ends, which lost 5 bases and 5 bases, there was a span of 13 bases. This CDR3 is 14 amino acids long. CDR3: CASSRTENHQPQHF. In DNA form, the CDR3 reads TGTGCCAGCAGCCGGACAGAAAACCATCAGCCCCAGCATTTT.

This rearrangement joins TRBV2 to TRBJ2-3; TRBD2 matches at 8 bases. CDR1 and CDR2 (germline): SNHLY, FYNNEI. V trimming: 10 bases; J trimming: 1 base; junction bases outside the gene matches: 7. The CDR3 loop spans 14 amino acids. The CDR3: CAIQAGVGTDTQYF. The CDR3 DNA reads TGTGCCATCCAAGCGGGAGTCGGCACAGATACGCAGTATTTT. Looking up the rest from reference TRBV2 and TRBJ2-3 gives the full variable domain: EPEVTQTPSHQVTQMGQEVILRCVPISNHLYFYWYRQILGQKVEFLVSFYNNEISEKSEIFDDQFSVERPDGSNFTLKIRSTKLEDSAMYFCAIQAGVGTDTQYFGPGTRLTVL.

The chain couples TRBV19 to TRBJ2-2, with D possibly TRBD1 on 6 matching bases. Trimming shortened V by 2 bases and J by 4 bases, and 11 bases separated the two germline ends. CDR1 is LNHDA and CDR2 is SQIVND in the germline V gene (reference sequence). The CDR3 extends over 15 amino acids. CDR3 loop: CASSIPRGGTGELFF. The DNA for the CDR3 is TGTGCCAGTAGTATACCCAGGGGTGGCACCGGGGAGCTGTTTTTT.

The rearrangement joins TRBV19 to TRBJ1-1, with 8 positions matching TRBD1. CDR1 and CDR2 (germline): LNHDA, SQIVND (reference sequence). V was pared by 5 bases and J by 4 bases, with 9 bases of the junction left unmatched. This CDR3 is 15 amino acids long. The CDR3 sequence: CASSVHRGRSTEAFF. The CDR3 DNA reads TGTGCCAGTAGTGTTCACAGGGGGAGGAGCACTGAAGCTTTCTTT.

This chain uses TRBV12-5 with TRBJ1-1, with 8 bases matching TRBD1. This CDR3 contains 15 residues. Trimming took 6 bases from V and 2 from J; bases not matched to a gene: 8. Germline values: CDR1 LGHNT, CDR2 FRNRAP. The CDR3 reads CASGPIDRGNTEAFF. The CDR3 region has the DNA TGTGCTAGTGGACCAATCGACAGGGGAAACACTGAAGCTTTCTTT.

The V gene is TRBV6-5, the J gene TRBJ2-7; TRBD1 aligns across 8 bases. The CDR3 runs 14 residues. V shed 7 bases, J shed 1 base, and the junction held 6 bases outside the gene matches. CDR1 MNHEY and CDR2 SVGAGI come from the germline V gene. The CDR3 sequence: CASTDRGPSYEQYF. The CDR3 DNA reads as TGTGCCAGCACCGACAGGGGACCATCCTACGAGCAGTACTTC.

V gene TRBV6-5 combines with J gene TRBJ1-6; a weak D match, TRBD1 (6 bases). CDR1 is MNHEY, CDR2 SVGAGI, per germline. This CDR3 is 16 amino acids long. Trimming removed 0 bases from V and 7 bases from J, with 13 bases in between. The CDR3 DNA reads TGTGCCAGCAGTTACTCACAGGGTGTTTGGAATTCACCCCTCCACTTT. As protein: CASSYSQGVWNSPLHF.

This clone was observed once. V usage is TRBV11-2 and J usage is TRBJ1-4, with unresolved D. V dropped 1 base and J dropped 5 bases, with 11 bases sitting between them. The CDR3 length is 15 residues. CDR1 SGHAT and CDR2 FQNNGV come from the germline V gene. The CDR3 bases are TGTGCCAGCAGCTTAGTAGTTGGTTTAAATGAAAAACTGTTTTTT. Protein sequence: CASSLVVGLNEKLFF.

V usage is TRBV5-4 and J usage is TRBJ1-6; 9 nucleotides match TRBD1. The CDR3 covers 16 residues. V shed 5 bases, J shed 2 bases, and the junction held 5 bases outside the gene matches. CDR1 SGHNT and CDR2 YYREEE come from the germline V gene (reference sequence). CDR3 sequence (DNA): TGTGCCAGCAGACCGGGACAGGGAGCCTATAATTCACCCCTCCACTTT. It specifies CASRPGQGAYNSPLHF.